This TCR beta chain derives from a study of T cell responses to AZD1222 COVID-19 vaccine (dated by TCRdb to the early 2020s). Study-level background: AZD1222 recipients with second doses at about 4 weeks or about 12 weeks were pooled, because spike-specific TCR depth and breadth did not differ between schedules. A total of over 230 trial participants underwent TCR sequencing, of whom about 200 had received two doses of AZD1222 and 26 had received two doses of the MenACWY control vaccine. Trial participants were enrolled by age into 18-55, 56-69 and 70-plus year subgroups, with roughly 160, 29 and 62 TCR-sequenced participants respectively. Results the study describes overall, beyond this receptor: Because no day 14 peak-response samples were available, repertoires were characterized only after the peak T cell response. In the small 56-69-year group, the increase in depth fell short of significance, most likely because of low power. Conclusions about previously exposed vaccinees are limited, since just 5 or 6 AZD1222 recipients were seropositive for SARS-CoV-2 at baseline. Participants were mostly white British, with more females than males. The authors suggested clonal diversity may have been underestimated. Spike-specific TCR breadth and depth rose significantly after two AZD1222 doses compared with day 0 and with MenACWY recipients. The vaccine-associated CD4 TCRs covered the entire spike protein, and the dominant responses fell in regions 160-218 and 743-854. Reportedly, close to half of the unique spike-specific TCRs recognized epitopes lying outside the regions that are mutated in the B.1.351 and B.1.1.7 variants.

Based on the germline V gene, the CDR1 and CDR2 sequences are SGHTA and FQGNSA. The CDR3, cysteine through phenylalanine, is 14 amino acids long. Of the read, only the CDR3 DNA is kept; its 42 bases are in frame from base 1. At the junction V is shortened by 6 bases and J by 10 bases, with 16 bases in between. The time point label of this sample denotes: baseline before first vaccination. The vaccinee samples were drawn from two UK trials, COV001 and COV002, one of which was a single-blind randomized controlled phase 2/3 trial testing AZD1222 (ChAdOx1 nCoV-19) in healthy adults. For TCRbeta chain sequencing, PBMC samples from trial participants were taken at day 0 and at day 28 after the second dose. The CDR3 regions of human TCRbeta chains were analyzed by immunosequencing. In the paper's pipeline: Repertoire TCRs were matched against a reference library of SARS-CoV-2-specific TCRs generated with the MIRA antigen-specificity platform. Breadth was defined as the fraction of unique TCRs that were SARS-CoV-2-associated. Depth was defined as the fraction of total T cells that were SARS-CoV-2-associated. Each spike-specific TCR was assigned to its reactive spike region and to a CD4 or CD8 class using the MIRA data. Log10-transformed breadth and depth values were compared by one-way ANOVA with Sidak's multiple comparisons tests. Sourced from immuneACCESS, this table was stored by TCRdb with only in-frame sequences that have V and J called. A share of the clones is absent; for the studies checked, an unresolved V gene accounts for under half, and the remainder has no known explanation. V and J calls and clone size are given by that table; D and trimming were obtained from the DNA. This sample has approximately 100,000 clones in its table, and more than 75% of those were observed once. The ten largest clonotypes hold about 15% of the sample.

Concerning this clone: Which antigen it targets is not known. Per-base quality was not reported, and no clone a single base away is much larger than it.

The chain is made from TRBV7-2 and TRBJ1-6, with a tentative D gene TRBD1 over 5 matching bases. The clonotype originates from an adult in good health. The sample in question was peripheral blood, obtained on day 0 of AZD1222 vaccination. In nucleotides, the sequence is TGTGCCAGCAGTTACGGGACCCTGGGGTCACCCCTCCACTTT. This is translated as CASSYGTLGSPLHF.